These T cell receptor beta chains were read from a single sample in a study of blood T cell repertoires in COVID-19. Clones were sequenced by immunoSEQ multiplex PCR, and TCRdb holds only the in-frame ones, with some missing. The data show over 150,000 clones, roughly 90% seen once. The sequenced sample was peripheral blood. These receptor sequences come from a man aged 45-65 years with acute or convalescent COVID-19. Each CDR3 is given with its conserved first and last residue. Size tells how often a clone was seen (once, few, many) or the class of an expanded clone, and some rows leave it out.

CDR3 protein: CASSRGTEAFF
V gene: TRBV6-5
J gene: TRBJ1-1
clone size: .

CDR3 protein: CASSISRFQGEKLFF
V gene: TRBV19
J gene: TRBJ1-4
clone size: .

CDR3 protein: CASSPQGSGANVLTF
V gene: TRBV3-1/TRBV3-2
J gene: TRBJ2-6
clone size: .

CDR3 protein: CASSVVPTGVTEAFF
V gene: TRBV9
J gene: TRBJ1-1
clone size: .

CDR3 protein: CSALYLGGKETQYF
V gene: TRBV29-1
J gene: TRBJ2-5
clone size: .

CDR3 protein: CAWSVGGRSGYTF
V gene: TRBV30
J gene: TRBJ1-2
clone size: .

CDR3 protein: CASRDYPKPTGELFF
V gene: TRBV2
J gene: TRBJ2-2
clone size: once

CDR3 protein: CASSSSPTSGGQETQYF
V gene: TRBV6-2/TRBV6-3
J gene: TRBJ2-5
clone size: once

CDR3 protein: CASSQDLSGGNTIYF
V gene: TRBV4-1
J gene: TRBJ1-3
clone size: .

CDR3 protein: CASSQQLAGGPDTQYF
V gene: TRBV4-2
J gene: TRBJ2-3
clone size: .

CDR3 protein: CASSASGGSYNEQFF
V gene: TRBV9
J gene: TRBJ2-1
clone size: .

CDR3 protein: CASSSPLAGVPDTQYF
V gene: TRBV7-9
J gene: TRBJ2-3
clone size: .

CDR3 protein: CASSSQGAGANVLTF
V gene: TRBV7-3
J gene: TRBJ2-6
clone size: .

CDR3 protein: CASRLNRGGGTEAFF
V gene: TRBV27
J gene: TRBJ1-1
clone size: .

CDR3 protein: CASQVPGGFRRLAVYNEQFF
V gene: TRBV21-1
J gene: TRBJ2-1
clone size: once

CDR3 protein: CASSTPRSPGNEKLFF
V gene: TRBV16
J gene: TRBJ1-4
clone size: once

CDR3 protein: CASSLVGNSYEQYF
V gene: TRBV5-1
J gene: TRBJ2-7
clone size: .

CDR3 protein: CASSPRGGLQETQYF
V gene: TRBV11-1
J gene: TRBJ2-5
clone size: once

CDR3 protein: CSARTVENTEAFF
V gene: TRBV29-1
J gene: TRBJ1-1
clone size: .

CDR3 protein: CASSFGSARASSTQYF
V gene: TRBV5-1
J gene: TRBJ2-3
clone size: .

CDR3 protein: CASIASGGNNEKLFF
V gene: TRBV19
J gene: TRBJ1-4
clone size: .

CDR3 protein: CAWSRLLSNQPQHF
V gene: TRBV30
J gene: TRBJ1-5
clone size: .

CDR3 protein: CASSGSFFWGRPTNEKLFF
V gene: TRBV6-2/TRBV6-3
J gene: TRBJ1-4
clone size: .

CDR3 protein: CASNQGAGTEAFF
V gene: TRBV27
J gene: TRBJ1-1
clone size: .

CDR3 protein: CASSQGRTVSGYTF
V gene: TRBV4-1
J gene: TRBJ1-2
clone size: .

CDR3 protein: CASSGTGRGNTIYF
V gene: TRBV19
J gene: TRBJ1-3
clone size: .

CDR3 protein: CASSRPNLTSGGQETQYF
V gene: TRBV5-1
J gene: TRBJ2-5
clone size: .

CDR3 protein: CASRTHRSSGNTIYF
V gene: TRBV19
J gene: TRBJ1-3
clone size: .

CDR3 protein: CASRVQGARNQPQHF
V gene: TRBV28
J gene: TRBJ1-5
clone size: .

CDR3 protein: CASSPGQGLSHGYTF
V gene: TRBV4-2
J gene: TRBJ1-2
clone size: .

CDR3 protein: CASSHPDTHSGNTIYF
V gene: TRBV28
J gene: TRBJ1-3
clone size: .

CDR3 protein: CASSSWTSGSTGELFF
V gene: TRBV7-3
J gene: TRBJ2-2
clone size: .

CDR3 protein: CSVMDIDEKLFF
V gene: TRBV29-1
J gene: TRBJ1-4
clone size: .

CDR3 protein: CASSQTGQGAVRETQYF
V gene: TRBV7-9
J gene: TRBJ2-5
clone size: .

CDR3 protein: CASSSGTSVSYEQYF
V gene: TRBV27
J gene: TRBJ2-7
clone size: .

CDR3 protein: CASSFGIDRTTEAFF
V gene: TRBV7-2
J gene: TRBJ1-1
clone size: .

CDR3 protein: CASSLDEAGRGSSKPQHF
V gene: TRBV7-2
J gene: TRBJ1-5
clone size: .

CDR3 protein: CATSRGPGNTIYF
V gene: TRBV24-1
J gene: TRBJ1-3
clone size: .